One sample yielded the 5 T cell receptor beta chains listed below, sequenced in a study of blood T cells in healthy people across ages. PCR was performed a second time for 7 to 11 cycles using a sample-barcoded 5' primer and a J-beta primer mix. TCRdb ran MiXCR on the 5' RACE reads and lists one entry per CDR3 protein. The table records 450,000 to 700,000 distinct CDR3 sequences, 27% of them present only once. The sequenced sample was blood. The source is a woman aged 70-85 years in good health.

Details on this clonotype: A junction boundary mismatches the germline segment, possibly from a read error. The rearrangement links TRBV29-1 to TRBJ1-1, with a tentative D call TRBD1 (6 bases). The germline V gene has CDR1 SQVTM and CDR2 ANQGSEA. This CDR3 region has 13 residues. The CDR3 sequence: CSVEGGGPEEAFF. CDR3 bases: TGCAGCGTCGAAGGGGGGGGTCCAGAGGAAGCTTTCTTT.

The rearrangement joins TRBV7-2 to TRBJ2-6; unclear D gene. The CDR3 has 14 amino acids. Germline V lookup: CDR1 SGHTA, CDR2 FQGNSA. Trimming took 5 bases from V and 0 from J, leaving 5 bases between them. In DNA form, the CDR3 reads TGTGCCAGCAGCCGTACCTCTGGGGCCAACGTCCTGACTTTC. It specifies CASSRTSGANVLTF. Complete variable domain (other parts from reference TRBV7-2 and TRBJ2-6): GAGVSQSPSNKVTEKGKDVELRCDPISGHTALYWYRQSLGQGLEFLIYFQGNSAPDKSGLPSDRFSAERTGGSVSTLTIQRTQQEDSAVYLCASSRTSGANVLTFGAGSRLTVL.

This clonotype was detected a few times. One end of the junction fails to match germline, which may point to a read error. This sequence joins TRBV5-1 and TRBJ2-5; TRBD2 matches 7 bases. CDR1 and CDR2 from the germline V gene are SGHRS and YFSETQ. This CDR3 comprises 14 residues. In nucleotides, the CDR3 is TGCGCCAGCAGCTCCTCAACTAGCGTGGAGACCCGGTACTTC. Translating it yields CASSSSTSVETRYF. The whole variable domain, filled in from reference TRBV5-1 and TRBJ2-5, reads KAGVTQTPRYLIKTRGQQVTLSCSPISGHRSVSWYQQTPGQGLQFLFEYFSETQRNKGNFPGRFSGRQFSNSRSEMNVSTLELGDSALYLCASSSSTSVETRYFGPGTRLLVL.

This clonotype was counted at least ten times. V and J are TRBV5-1 and TRBJ2-7, with 8 bases aligning to TRBD1. CDR1 is SGHRS, CDR2 YFSETQ, per germline. The CDR3 covers 14 residues. V shed 4 bases, J shed 5 bases, and the junction held 8 bases outside the gene matches. In nucleotides, the CDR3 is TGCGCCAGCAGCCCCCAGGGGGCGCCTAACGAGCAGTACTTC. Translated: CASSPQGAPNEQYF.

The sample holds a few counts of this clonotype. The rearrangement uses TRBV5-1 and TRBJ2-5; 9 nucleotides align to TRBD2. Germline V gene data show CDR1 as SGHRS and CDR2 as YFSETQ. V shed 0 bases, J shed 5 bases, and the junction held 8 bases outside the gene matches. The CDR3 is made up of 16 amino acids. For the CDR3, the DNA is TGCGCCAGCAGCTTGGATAGCGGGGGACTTCCGGAGACCCAGTACTTC. This translates into CASSLDSGGLPETQYF.